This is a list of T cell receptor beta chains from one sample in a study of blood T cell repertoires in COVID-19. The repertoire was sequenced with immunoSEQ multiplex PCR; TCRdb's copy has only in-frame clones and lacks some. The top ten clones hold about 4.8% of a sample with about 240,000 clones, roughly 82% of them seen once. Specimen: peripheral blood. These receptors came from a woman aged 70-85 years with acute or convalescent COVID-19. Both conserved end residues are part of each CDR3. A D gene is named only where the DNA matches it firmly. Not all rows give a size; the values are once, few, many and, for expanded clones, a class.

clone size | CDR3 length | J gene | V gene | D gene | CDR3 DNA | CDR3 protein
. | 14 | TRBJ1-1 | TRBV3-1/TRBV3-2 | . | TGTGCCAGCAGCCAAGTCGGGGGGAACACTGAAGCTTTCTTT | CASSQVGGNTEAFF
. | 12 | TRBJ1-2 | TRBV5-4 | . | TGTGCCAGCAGCTTGGCCCTCGGACAGTACACCTTC | CASSLALGQYTF
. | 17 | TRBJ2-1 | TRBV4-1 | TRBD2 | TGCGCCAGCAGCCAAGCCCTAGCGGGGGGGCTCGGTAATGAGCAGTTCTTC | CASSQALAGGLGNEQFF
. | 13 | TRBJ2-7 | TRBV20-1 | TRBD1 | TGCAGTGCTAGTAGGACAGGGCAGGACGAGCAGTACTTC | CSASRTGQDEQYF
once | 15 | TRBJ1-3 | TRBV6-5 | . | TGTGCCAGCAGTTACCGCCGCGGGTGGGGAAACACCATATATTTT | CASSYRRGWGNTIYF
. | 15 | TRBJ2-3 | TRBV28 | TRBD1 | TGTGCCAGCAGTTTAGAGGACAGGCCGTCGGATACGCAGTATTTT | CASSLEDRPSDTQYF
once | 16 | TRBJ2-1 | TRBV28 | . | TGTGCCAGCAGTTTACGGGGTCTTCGCTCCTACAATGAGCAGTTCTTC | CASSLRGLRSYNEQFF
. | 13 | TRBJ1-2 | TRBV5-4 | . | TGTGCCAGCAGCTCCCAGGGTCTCTATGGCTACACCTTC | CASSSQGLYGYTF
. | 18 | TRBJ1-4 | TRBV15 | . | TGTGCCACCAGCAGGGGTTACGAGGGAGCTTCAACTAATGAAAAACTGTTTTTT | CATSRGYEGASTNEKLFF
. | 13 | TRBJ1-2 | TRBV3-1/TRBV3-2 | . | TGTGCCAGCAGCCGCAGGACTAGAGGGGGCTACACCTTC | CASSRRTRGGYTF
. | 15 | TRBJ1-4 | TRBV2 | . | TGTGCCAGCAGAGGTACAGGTCTTGGTAATGAAAAACTGTTTTTT | CASRGTGLGNEKLFF
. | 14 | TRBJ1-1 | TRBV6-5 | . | TGTGCCAGCAGTTACGGCGGGGATAACACTGAAGCTTTCTTT | CASSYGGDNTEAFF
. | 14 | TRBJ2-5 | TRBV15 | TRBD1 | TGTGCCACCAGCAGAGATCCGACAGGGGAGACCCAGTACTTC | CATSRDPTGETQYF
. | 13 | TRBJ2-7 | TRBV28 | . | TGTGCCAGCAGTTTGACAGGCTCCTACGAGCAGTACTTC | CASSLTGSYEQYF
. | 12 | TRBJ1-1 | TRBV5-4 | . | TGTGCCAGCAGTGTGCGGGACACTGAAGCTTTCTTT | CASSVRDTEAFF
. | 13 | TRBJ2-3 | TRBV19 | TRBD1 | TGTGCCAGTGGGACAGGGGGCACAGATACGCAGTATTTT | CASGTGGTDTQYF
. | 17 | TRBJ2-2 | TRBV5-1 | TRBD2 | TGCGCCAGCAGCCCTCAGCGGGGGTACGCGAACACCGGGGAGCTGTTTTTT | CASSPQRGYANTGELFF
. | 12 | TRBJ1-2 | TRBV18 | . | TGTGCCAGCTCACCACGGCAGGGGGGCTACACCTTC | CASSPRQGGYTF